The clone carrying this TCR beta chain was detected only a few times. Specified time point: pre-sensitization, week 0. Treatment given: therapeutic diphenylcyclopropenone sensitization with weekly scalp DPC. Extraction of total RNA was performed on unfractionated whole blood. TCRdb recomputed calls from the RACE reads with MiXCR, one row per CDR3 protein. The sample yields some 90,000 distinct CDR3 sequences, 8.5% seen once. The ends were cut back, 6 bases at V and 2 bases at J, with 22 bases in the middle. The CDR3 runs 17 residues. The data derive from a study of human T cells and chemical hapten exposure.

The specimen was whole blood, collected in connection with sensitization to the hapten diphenylcyclopropenone (DPC). V is TRBV12-3 or TRBV12-4 and J is TRBJ1-2; D ambiguous. The sequence came from a man aged 35-49 years with alopecia areata. Some clones in this sample may be carry-over from other donors' samples. The CDR3 loop reads CASSPSVSATHNYGYTF. For the CDR3, the DNA is TGTGCCAGCAGCCCTAGTGTCAGCGCGACCCACAACTATGGCTACACCTTC.